This T cell receptor beta chain was sequenced during a study of T-cell reconstitution after alpha-beta-depleted transplantation in children. General observations from the study: Surviving recipient cells, namely T cells and thymic progenitors, were the source of high day-60 TCRbeta diversity in some patients. Approximately two months post-transplant, alpha-beta T cells reportedly originated from several hundred expanded graft clones. The main origin of T-cell counts and diversity one year after transplant was newly produced T cells.

Worth noting for this clonotype: Its specificity is not known.

Unique molecular identifiers were incorporated during preparation of the TCRbeta library. TCRdb itself ran the PCR reads through MiXCR, one entry per CDR3 protein. Among just over 950,000 distinct CDR3 sequences listed, 25% to 30% were seen once. CDR1 and CDR2 from the germline V gene are LGHNA and YNFKEQ. The CDR3 loop spans 14 amino acids. V gave up 1 base and J gave up 7 bases, with 13 bases separating them. The source material was PBMCs, mostly from graft donor cells, sampled 360 days after TCRalphabeta/CD19-depleted stem cell transplant. This rearrangement joins TRBV4-2 to TRBJ1-1; D is ambiguous. This clonotype was sampled from a boy in the first two years of life who had a stem cell transplant for SCID, so the T cells may come from the graft donor. The CDR3 sequence: CASSQVSGDGEAFF. The DNA for the CDR3 is TGTGCCAGCAGCCAAGTTTCCGGGGATGGTGAAGCTTTCTTT.